The 13 T cell receptor beta chains below come from one sample, sequenced in a study of T cell responses to AZD1222 COVID-19 vaccine. Data came from immunoSEQ multiplex PCR; TCRdb stores just in-frame clones and leaves some out. The profile shows 100,000 to 150,000 clones, 70% to 90% of them singletons. Specimen: peripheral blood, collected on day 0 of AZD1222 vaccination. The source of these receptors is an adult in good health.

This clone was counted a few times. This chain joins TRBV11-3 and TRBJ1-4; 9 nucleotides agree with TRBD1. Germline V gene data show CDR1 as SGHNT and CDR2 as YENEEA. CDR3 length: 14 amino acids. Trimming at V came to 3 bases and at J to 7 bases, leaving 3 bases not matched to a gene. The CDR3 DNA reads TGTGCCAGCAGCTTCGGGACAGGGTCTGAAAAACTGTTTTTT. Translation gives CASSFGTGSEKLFF.

The rearrangement joins TRBV19 to TRBJ1-1; tentatively, D is TRBD1 (5 bases). From germline, CDR1 is LNHDA and CDR2 SQIVND (reference sequence). This CDR3 is built from 15 residues. Trimming stripped 5 bases from V and 0 bases from J, with 13 bases between. The CDR3 DNA follows: TGTGCCAGTAGTTTAGGGGCAGAACTGAACACTGAAGCTTTCTTT. It codes for CASSLGAELNTEAFF.

The chain uses TRBV6-2 or TRBV6-3 and TRBJ2-7; 7 positions agree with TRBD2. V trimming: 6 bases; J trimming: 4 bases; junction bases outside the gene matches: 12. CDR3 length: 15 residues. Germline values: CDR1 MNHEY, CDR2 SVGEGT. This chain's CDR3 is CASRPFGREKYEQYF. CDR3 DNA sequence: TGTGCCAGCAGACCTTTTGGGCGGGAGAAATACGAGCAGTACTTC.

The J gene is TRBJ1-2, the V gene TRBV25-1; TRBD1 might be the D (5 bases). Trimming removed 3 bases from V and 4 bases from J, with 9 bases in between. The germline gives CDR1 MGHDK, CDR2 SYGVNS. The CDR3 sequence is 13 residues long. The CDR3 protein is CASSDGGGYGYTF. The CDR3 DNA sequence: TGTGCCAGCAGTGATGGGGGGGGCTATGGCTACACCTTC.

This chain connects TRBV12-5 to TRBJ2-3; no clear D. Trimming shortened V by 1 base and J by 10 bases, and 15 bases separated the two germline ends. CDR3 length equals 14 residues. From germline, CDR1 is LGHNT and CDR2 FRNRAP. The CDR3 region is CASGLAETGTPQYF. As DNA, the CDR3 is TGTGCTAGTGGTTTGGCAGAGACCGGAACCCCGCAGTATTTT.

The J gene is TRBJ1-1, the V gene TRBV19; D gene unclear. Germline V lookup: CDR1 LNHDA, CDR2 SQIVND (reference sequence). The germline V and J ends were trimmed by 1 base and 3 bases, with 9 bases remaining between them. CDR3 length: 14 residues. CDR3 bases: TGTGCCAGTAGTATAGTTACCCTGGACACTGAAGCTTTCTTT. Its translation: CASSIVTLDTEAFF.

The chain is built from TRBV6-2 or TRBV6-3 and TRBJ2-5; 11 bases fit TRBD2. CDR1 and CDR2 from the germline V gene are MNHEY and SVGEGT. This CDR3 is 18 amino acids long. V trimming: 3 bases; J trimming: 2 bases; junction bases outside the gene matches: 11. The CDR3 here is CASSYGLTSGRVQETQYF. CDR3 DNA sequence: TGTGCCAGCAGTTATGGGCTTACTAGCGGGAGAGTTCAAGAGACCCAGTACTTC.

The chain employs TRBV2 and TRBJ1-5; D is unresolved. Germline V lookup: CDR1 SNHLY, CDR2 FYNNEI. V gave up 1 base and J gave up 5 bases, with 6 bases separating them. This CDR3 has 13 amino acids. In nucleotides, the CDR3 is TGTGCCAGCAGTGAAGGGATATATCAGCCCCAGCATTTT. It translates to CASSEGIYQPQHF. The complete variable domain, with remaining parts taken from reference TRBV2 and TRBJ1-5, reads EPEVTQTPSHQVTQMGQEVILRCVPISNHLYFYWYRQILGQKVEFLVSFYNNEISEKSEIFDDQFSVERPDGSNFTLKIRSTKLEDSAMYFCASSEGIYQPQHFGDGTRLSIL.

The rearrangement joins TRBV10-3 to TRBJ1-1, with D perhaps TRBD1 (5 bases). V was cut by 6 bases and J by 1 base, with 9 bases left in between. The CDR3 contains 13 residues. Germline V gives CDR1 ENHRY, CDR2 SYGVKD. CDR3 coding DNA: TGTGCCATCAGCCCCGACAGGAACACTGAAGCTTTCTTT. This encodes CAISPDRNTEAFF.

The chain uses TRBV19 and TRBJ2-2, with TRBD1 matching over 8 bases. The V and J ends lost 7 bases and 0 bases, in that order; junction bases with no gene match: 19. CDR1 is LNHDA, CDR2 SQIVND, per germline (reference sequence). The CDR3 has 20 amino acids. CDR3 sequence (DNA): TGTGCCAGTAATTCAGGGGGCGCAACTTGGAGCGAGCCGAACACCGGGGAGCTGTTTTTT. It is translated as CASNSGGATWSEPNTGELFF.

This rearrangement joins TRBV9 to TRBJ1-3; TRBD1 matches at 8 bases. CDR3 size: 17 residues. The germline CDR1 and CDR2 sequences are SGDLS and YYNGEE. V lost 4 bases, J lost 4 bases, and 13 bases stayed unmatched. This chain's CDR3 is CASSSTGQGASGNTIYF. In nucleotides, the CDR3 is TGTGCCAGCAGCTCCACCGGGCAGGGGGCGTCCGGAAACACCATATATTTT.

This chain uses TRBV2 with TRBJ2-5; 8 positions match TRBD1. The ends lost 4 bases at V and 4 bases at J; junction bases unmatched: 2. The length of the CDR3 is 13 residues. In germline, CDR1 is SNHLY, CDR2 FYNNEI. The CDR3: CASSGGQVETQYF. CDR3 sequence (DNA): TGTGCCAGCAGTGGGGGACAGGTAGAGACCCAGTACTTC.

The count of this clone is one. V usage is TRBV3-1 (or the pseudogene TRBV3-2) and J usage is TRBJ2-7; D remains unclear. Trimming left V 1 base short and J 4 bases short, with 5 bases between. The CDR3 spans 12 residues. Per germline, CDR1 LGHDT and CDR2 YNNKEL (reference sequence). CDR3 in amino acids: CASSQGQYEQYF. CDR3 sequence (DNA): TGTGCCAGCAGCCAAGGGCAGTACGAGCAGTACTTC.